This T cell receptor beta chain comes out of a study of beta chain features in type 1 diabetes. Study at large: Age, gender, cell numbers and subset yield matched between patients and controls.

Study results and caveats: Patients' naive, central memory and Treg TCRB repertoires seemed closer to one another than those of healthy donors. Insertions were fewer and deletions more numerous at VDJ junctions in type 1 diabetes patients. Among patients with Type 1 diabetes, TCRB CDR3s were moderately but significantly shorter in every one of the four CD4+ subsets. Whether TCRB rearrangement is influenced by HLA type was left unresolved in this analysis.

Points on this clone: Antigen: not known.

The whole isolated RNA underwent reverse transcription, so sequencing captured expressed TCRB transcripts. Data came from immunoSEQ multiplex PCR; TCRdb stores just in-frame clones and leaves some out. The table lists hundreds of thousands of clones, more than 12% of them singletons. Germline V gives CDR1 LNHDA, CDR2 SQIVND (reference sequence). This CDR3 has 13 residues. V lost 3 bases and J 3 bases, leaving 9 bases between the germline ends. The TCR sequence derives from a man aged 18 to 29 with type 1 diabetes. Source material: naive CD4+ T cells from blood. The chain has TRBV19 and TRBJ2-7, with a tentative D call TRBD1 (6 bases). The CDR3 loop reads CASSMPRGYEQYF. CDR3 coding DNA: TGTGCCAGTAGTATGCCCAGGGGCTACGAGCAGTACTTC.